Below, 28 T cell receptor beta chains from the same sample are listed, as sequenced in a study of blood T cell repertoires in COVID-19. Profiled with immunoSEQ multiplex PCR; TCRdb holds only in-frame clones, not every one. The sample carries 20,000 to 30,000 clones, approximately 77% recorded once. The sequenced material came from peripheral blood. These receptor sequences come from an elderly man with active or convalescent COVID-19.

CDR3 residues: CASSSVAESSYEQYF. The CDR3 DNA is TGTGCCAGCAGTTCCGTAGCGGAGAGCTCCTACGAGCAGTACTTC. V gene TRBV2 combines with J gene TRBJ2-7, with a tentative D call TRBD2 (6 bases). Germline V gene sequence: CDR1 SNHLY, CDR2 FYNNEI. The CDR3 spans 15 residues. V was trimmed by 5 bases and J by 0 bases, leaving 14 bases between them.

The chain carries TRBV28 and TRBJ1-5, with a tentative D call TRBD1 (5 bases). Germline V gives CDR1 MDHEN, CDR2 SYDVKM. The CDR3 totals 14 residues. The V and J ends lost 5 bases and 5 bases respectively, with 13 bases between them. This CDR3 reads CASSTLTGDQPQHF. The CDR3 nucleotides are TGTGCCAGCAGTACACTGACGGGGGATCAGCCCCAGCATTTT.

This clone was picked up a small number of times. The chain recombines TRBV11-2 with TRBJ1-1; 7 nucleotides line up with TRBD1. V shed 6 bases and J 1 base; nucleotides not matched to a gene: 8. The CDR3 is 15 amino acids. CDR1 SGHAT and CDR2 FQNNGV come from the germline V gene. The CDR3 nucleotides read TGTGCCAGCAGAAAGAAGGGGGCCAGGAACACTGAAGCTTTCTTT. Protein sequence: CASRKKGARNTEAFF.

The chain joins TRBV27 to TRBJ1-2, with D maybe TRBD1 (5 bases). The V end lost 3 bases, the J end lost 7 bases, and 12 bases lay between the germline ends. Germline-derived CDR1 and CDR2 are MNHEY and SMNVEV (reference sequence). CDR3 length: 13 amino acids. The CDR3 DNA reads TGTGCCAGCAGTTTCAGGGACGGGGGTGGCTACACCTTC. It is translated as CASSFRDGGGYTF.

With regard to this clone: Germline and junction disagree at one end, which may indicate a read error. The V call is TRBV7-2, the J call TRBJ2-1; 8 nucleotides line up with TRBD2. The CDR3 sequence is 12 residues long. Germline values: CDR1 SGHTA, CDR2 FQGNSA. The CDR3 DNA reads TGTGCCAGCAGTTATCCCGGGACTAGAAAAATCTTC. This translates into CASSYPGTRKIF.

This clone was seen a few times. This sequence joins TRBV5-6 and TRBJ1-4; a weak D match, TRBD1 (6 bases). CDR3 length: 18 residues. Germline CDR1 is SGHDT and CDR2 is YYEEEE. V was shortened by 4 bases and J by 1 base, with 20 bases between the two germline ends. The CDR3 bases are TGTGCCAGCAGCCTAAACCGCGGGGGCGAAGGAACTAATGAAAAACTGTTTTTT. The encoded protein is CASSLNRGGEGTNEKLFF.

This clone appeared a few times. The chain uses TRBV5-5 and TRBJ1-1; D remains ambiguous. In germline, CDR1 is SGHKS, CDR2 YYEKEE (reference sequence). V was shortened by 1 base and J by 10 bases, with 8 bases between the two germline ends. This CDR3 spans 11 amino acids. CDR3 residues: CASSLNSGAFF. The CDR3 nucleotides are TGTGCCAGCAGCTTGAACAGCGGAGCTTTCTTT.

The chain carries TRBV3-1 (or the pseudogene TRBV3-2) and TRBJ2-3; 12 bases fit TRBD2. The CDR3 spans 15 residues. Germline CDR1 reads LGHDT; CDR2 reads YNNKEL (reference sequence). The V segment lost 1 base and the J segment 5 bases; nucleotides outside the gene matches: 1. CDR3 sequence reads: CASSQASGRGDTQYF. In DNA, the CDR3 is TGTGCCAGCAGCCAAGCTAGCGGGAGGGGAGATACGCAGTATTTT.

V and J are TRBV11-2 and TRBJ1-2; D might be TRBD1 (6 bases). The germline CDR1 and CDR2 sequences are SGHAT and FQNNGV. CDR3 size: 14 residues. V shed 2 bases and J shed 3 bases, with 10 bases lying between them. CDR3 in amino acids: CASSLRGHYYGYTF. Here the CDR3 DNA reads TGTGCCAGCAGCTTACGGGGACACTACTATGGCTACACCTTC.

The chain couples TRBV10-3 to TRBJ2-2; D ambiguous. Trimming removed 8 bases from V and 8 bases from J, with 9 bases in between. The length of the CDR3 is 11 residues. From germline, CDR1 is ENHRY and CDR2 SYGVKD. The CDR3 DNA follows: TGTGCCATCTCCCGGGTTGGGGAGCTGTTTTTT. As protein: CAISRVGELFF.

The J gene is TRBJ1-1, the V gene TRBV5-4; the D gene is possibly TRBD1 (5 bases). CDR3 length: 13 residues. Germline CDR1 is SGHNT and CDR2 is YYREEE (reference sequence). The V end was cut by 5 bases, the J end by 1 base, with 9 bases between. The CDR3 DNA reads as TGTGCCAGCAGGGACATTGCGAACACTGAAGCTTTCTTT. This translates into CASRDIANTEAFF.

The chain uses TRBV7-2 and TRBJ2-7; 14 bases are shared with TRBD2. The V segment lost 4 bases and the J segment 6 bases; nucleotides outside the gene matches: 8. The CDR3 is made up of 16 amino acids. The germline V gene encodes CDR1 SGHTA and CDR2 FQGNSA. The CDR3 nucleotides read TGTGCCAGCAGCTCCATCCCGGGACTAGCGGGAGTCGAGCAGTACTTC. Encoded protein: CASSSIPGLAGVEQYF.

The chain uses TRBV11-2 and TRBJ2-3; 11 bases are shared with TRBD2. V shed 2 bases, J shed 0 bases, and the junction held 7 bases outside the gene matches. Per germline, CDR1 SGHAT and CDR2 FQNNGV. CDR3 size: 18 residues. DNA for the CDR3: TGTGCCAGCAGCTTACTGCTAGCGGGAGGACCTAGCACAGATACGCAGTATTTT. It specifies CASSLLLAGGPSTDTQYF.

In its sample, this clone was seen once. This chain joins TRBV6-5 and TRBJ1-1; 7 bases align to TRBD1. The V segment lost 2 bases and the J segment 0 bases; nucleotides outside the gene matches: 6. Looked up from germline, CDR1 is MNHEY and CDR2 is SVGAGI. The CDR3 loop spans 16 amino acids. CDR3 region: CASSYDRESMNTEAFF. The CDR3 DNA sequence: TGTGCCAGCAGTTACGACAGGGAATCCATGAACACTGAAGCTTTCTTT.

This clone was recorded once. The chain links TRBV7-2 to TRBJ1-2; D is perhaps TRBD1 (5 bases). V was pared by 2 bases and J by 6 bases, with 13 bases between. CDR1 is SGHTA and CDR2 is FQGNSA in the germline V gene. This CDR3 has 14 residues. CDR3 loop: CASSLNKGQNGYTF. In DNA, the CDR3 is TGTGCCAGCAGCTTAAATAAGGGGCAGAATGGCTACACCTTC.

CDR3 loop: CASRGQGADNSPLHF. The CDR3 DNA is TGTGCCAGCAGGGGACAGGGGGCCGATAATTCACCCCTCCACTTT. The chain uses TRBV2 and TRBJ1-6; TRBD1 matches 12 bases. The CDR3 totals 15 residues. The ends lost 6 bases at V and 5 bases at J; junction bases unmatched: 2. Germline CDR1 is SNHLY and CDR2 is FYNNEI.

The chain recombines TRBV24-1 with TRBJ2-3, with 7 positions matching TRBD1. This CDR3 comprises 16 residues. The V and J ends lost 7 bases and 1 base, in that order; junction bases with no gene match: 10. Per germline, CDR1 KGHDR and CDR2 SFDVKD. The CDR3 reads CATSPRRGQGTDTQYF. The CDR3, as DNA: TGTGCCACCAGCCCCCGCCGAGGACAGGGCACAGATACGCAGTATTTT.

This chain uses TRBV5-1 with TRBJ2-5; 7 bases fit TRBD1. J was trimmed by 7 bases and V by 4 bases; bases with no gene match: 10. The CDR3 consists of 14 residues. CDR1 SGHRS and CDR2 YFSETQ come from the germline V gene. The DNA for the CDR3 is TGCGCCAGCAGCGGGCCGACAGGGTCGGGGACCCAGTACTTC. Residues: CASSGPTGSGTQYF. Full variable domain (rest looked up from reference TRBV5-1 and TRBJ2-5): KAGVTQTPRYLIKTRGQQVTLSCSPISGHRSVSWYQQTPGQGLQFLFEYFSETQRNKGNFPGRFSGRQFSNSRSEMNVSTLELGDSALYLCASSGPTGSGTQYFGPGTRLLVL.

The chain employs TRBV5-1 and TRBJ2-1; D is unclear. V lost 0 bases and J lost 7, with 5 bases in between. Germline CDR1 and CDR2: SGHRS and YFSETQ. The CDR3 spans 12 residues. Written as DNA, the CDR3 is TGCGCCAGCAGCTTGGACTGGAATGAGCAGTTCTTC. It yields the protein CASSLDWNEQFF.

The rearrangement joins TRBV11-2 to TRBJ2-1; TRBD2 aligns across 9 bases. Losses at the gene ends were 5 bases for V and 0 bases for J; bases not matched to a gene: 5. This CDR3 region has 16 residues. Germline values: CDR1 SGHAT, CDR2 FQNNGV. CDR3 sequence: CASSKSGGSSYNEQFF. Written as DNA, the CDR3 is TGTGCCAGCAGCAAAAGCGGGGGGAGCTCCTACAATGAGCAGTTCTTC.

This rearrangement joins TRBV2 to TRBJ1-4; 8 bases are shared with TRBD1. The ends lost 5 bases at V and 5 bases at J; junction bases unmatched: 7. Germline V gene sequence: CDR1 SNHLY, CDR2 FYNNEI. This CDR3 spans 15 amino acids. The CDR3 sequence: CASSPGGRLNEKLFF. The DNA for the CDR3 is TGTGCCAGCAGTCCAGGGGGCAGATTGAATGAAAAACTGTTTTTT.

The chain joins TRBV12-3 or TRBV12-4 to TRBJ1-2; TRBD1 aligns across 7 bases. V dropped 7 bases and J dropped 8; count of bases not matched to a gene: 10. CDR3 length: 13 residues. The DNA for the CDR3 is TGTGCCAGCACAGGGGGTGAAAGGAAGGGCTACACCTTC. Translated: CASTGGERKGYTF.

The chain is built from TRBV19 and TRBJ2-1; 11 bases align to TRBD2. From germline, CDR1 is LNHDA and CDR2 SQIVND (reference sequence). Trimming cost V 2 bases and J 5 bases; bases outside gene matches: 2. CDR3 size: 15 residues. CDR3 amino acids: CASSISSGRNNEQFF. The CDR3 coding sequence is TGTGCCAGTAGTATATCTAGCGGGAGGAACAATGAGCAGTTCTTC.

CDR3 nucleotides: TGCGCCAGCAGCCCTATGACAGGGGAGGGCACTGAAGCTTTCTTT. It yields the protein CASSPMTGEGTEAFF. The chain couples TRBV5-1 to TRBJ1-1; 8 nucleotides align to TRBD1. In germline, CDR1 is SGHRS, CDR2 YFSETQ. Unmatched junction bases numbered 9, after V lost 4 bases and J lost 4 bases. The CDR3 is 15 amino acids.

V and J are TRBV3-1 (or the pseudogene TRBV3-2) and TRBJ2-7; 12 nucleotides match TRBD2. This CDR3 region has 14 residues. The V and J ends lost 4 bases and 6 bases, in that order; junction bases with no gene match: 4. Germline CDR1 is LGHDT and CDR2 is YNNKEL (reference sequence). The CDR3 nucleotides read TGTGCCAGCAGCCGGACTAGCGGGATCGGCGAGCAGTACTTC. Its translation is CASSRTSGIGEQYF.

V usage is TRBV7-9 and J usage is TRBJ1-4; 8 bases align to TRBD1. The CDR3 has 16 residues. Germline CDR1 reads SEHNR; CDR2 reads FQNEAQ (reference sequence). With 5 bases clipped from V and 3 bases from J, the junction kept 8 bases outside the gene matches. DNA for the CDR3: TGTGCCAGCAGCACACTACGGACAGGGTCTAATGAAAAACTGTTTTTT. It yields the protein CASSTLRTGSNEKLFF.

The chain joins TRBV28 to TRBJ2-4; TRBD2 is a possible D gene (7 bases). Trimming took 7 bases from V and 3 from J, leaving 19 bases between them. CDR1 MDHEN and CDR2 SYDVKM come from the germline V gene. The CDR3 consists of 16 residues. In DNA, the CDR3 is TGTGCCAGCACTCTTGGGGGGGCGCGGGGCAAAAACATTCAGTACTTC. Residues: CASTLGGARGKNIQYF.

This chain joins TRBV4-2 and TRBJ1-6; TRBD1 matches at 8 bases. Germline CDR1 is LGHNA and CDR2 is YNFKEQ. V lost 1 base and J lost 10; bases outside the gene matches: 6. This CDR3 comprises 15 residues. CDR3 nucleotide sequence: TGTGCCAGCAGCCAAGTAGCAGGGGGCAGCTCACCCCTCCACTTT. It codes for CASSQVAGGSSPLHF.